The 31 T cell receptor beta chains listed next were all sequenced from one sample in a study of T cell responses to AZD1222 COVID-19 vaccine. The method was immunoSEQ multiplex PCR; TCRdb's version includes in-frame clones alone and lacks a portion of them. This table holds around 150,000 clones, over 80% found once. The material sequenced was peripheral blood, taken 28 days after the second AZD1222 dose. The receptors derive from an adult who received the AZD1222 COVID-19 vaccine.

J is TRBJ1-2 and V is TRBV18; unclear D gene. The CDR3 is 14 residues long. V was trimmed by 2 bases and J by 6 bases, leaving 13 bases between them. The germline V gene has CDR1 KGHSH and CDR2 LQKENI. The CDR3 nucleotides are TGTGCCAGCTCACCATACATGGGAGGGAATGGCTACACCTTC. It codes for CASSPYMGGNGYTF.

The chain couples TRBV6-2 or TRBV6-3 to TRBJ1-5; 8 bases are a match to TRBD1. The germline CDR1 and CDR2 sequences are MNHEY and SVGEGT. V dropped 2 bases and J dropped 7; count of bases not matched to a gene: 4. This CDR3 has 14 amino acids. The CDR3 is CASSYRQGIQPQHF. The CDR3 bases are TGTGCCAGCAGTTACAGACAGGGGATCCAGCCCCAGCATTTT.

This chain connects TRBV18 to TRBJ2-2, with 9 bases matching TRBD2. This CDR3 region has 18 residues. The V segment lost 6 bases and the J segment 7 bases; nucleotides outside the gene matches: 18. Looked up from germline, CDR1 is KGHSH and CDR2 is LQKENI. DNA of the CDR3: TGTGCCAGCTCCCAACGCCTCCTAGCGGGGAACGATGACGGGGAGCTGTTTTTT. Translation gives CASSQRLLAGNDDGELFF.

The chain couples TRBV25-1 to TRBJ2-5; TRBD1 might be the D (5 bases). The CDR3 runs to 15 residues. V lost 2 bases and J 2 bases, leaving 12 bases between the germline ends. From germline, CDR1 is MGHDK and CDR2 SYGVNS. CDR3 sequence: CASSEPQGKQETQYF. As DNA, the CDR3 is TGTGCCAGCAGTGAACCCCAGGGAAAACAAGAGACCCAGTACTTC.

This chain joins TRBV29-1 and TRBJ1-1; tentatively, D is TRBD1 (5 bases). Germline CDR1 is SQVTM and CDR2 is ANQGSEA. This CDR3 is 14 amino acids long. Deletions cut 2 bases from V and 1 base from J, with 11 bases between. DNA for the CDR3: TGCAGCGTTGAAAAGCGGGGCACGAACACTGAAGCTTTCTTT. Translated, it gives CSVEKRGTNTEAFF.

In this sample, this clone turned up once. The chain links TRBV30 to TRBJ2-5, with 8 bases matching TRBD2. From germline, CDR1 is GTSNPN and CDR2 SVGIG (reference sequence). V lost 1 base and J lost 1; bases outside the gene matches: 2. The CDR3 has 14 residues. This CDR3 is CAWSGGGFQETQYF. In DNA form, the CDR3 reads TGTGCCTGGAGTGGCGGGGGGTTCCAAGAGACCCAGTACTTC.

This chain uses TRBV13 with TRBJ1-2; D gene unclear. Germline CDR1 reads PRHDT; CDR2 reads FYEKMQ (reference sequence). The CDR3 sequence is 13 residues long. Trimming shortened V by 5 bases and J by 2 bases, and 9 bases separated the two germline ends. The CDR3 nucleotides are TGTGCCAGCAGCACGGAAGTAAACTATGGCTACACCTTC. The encoded protein is CASSTEVNYGYTF. Full variable domain (missing parts from reference TRBV13 and TRBJ1-2): AAGVIQSPRHLIKEKRETATLKCYPIPRHDTVYWYQQGPGQDPQFLISFYEKMQSDKGSIPDRFSAQQFSDYHSELNMSSLELGDSALYFCASSTEVNYGYTFGSGTRLTVV.

The gene calls are TRBV4-3 and TRBJ2-3; D is unclear. The V gene's germline CDR1 is LGHNA and CDR2 YSLEER. The length of the CDR3 is 15 residues. The ends were cut back, 6 bases at V and 2 bases at J, with 15 bases in the middle. The CDR3 spells CASSDWPESTDTQYF. DNA for the CDR3: TGCGCCAGCAGTGATTGGCCAGAATCCACAGATACGCAGTATTTT.

The genes are TRBV27 and TRBJ2-7; 12 bases map to TRBD1. Germline trimming cut 2 bases from V and 2 bases from J; bases unmatched to any gene: 1. The germline gives CDR1 MNHEY, CDR2 SMNVEV (reference sequence). The CDR3 runs to 15 residues. The CDR3 here is CASSLRDRGPYEQYF. CDR3 coding DNA: TGTGCCAGCAGTTTAAGGGACAGGGGGCCCTACGAGCAGTACTTC.

The rearrangement uses TRBV9 and TRBJ2-1, with D possibly being TRBD1 or TRBD2 (5 bases each). CDR1 is SGDLS and CDR2 is YYNGEE in the germline V gene. The length of the CDR3 is 13 residues. Trimming removed 9 bases at V and 3 bases at J, with 13 bases between. The chain's CDR3 is CATAPGSYNEQFF. DNA of the CDR3: TGTGCCACAGCACCAGGGAGCTACAATGAGCAGTTCTTC. The variable domain in full, with the rest retrieved from reference TRBV9 and TRBJ2-1, is DSGVTQTPKHLITATGQRVTLRCSPRSGDLSVYWYQQSLDQGLQFLIQYYNGEERAKGNILERFSAQQFPDLHSELNLSSLELGDSALYFCATAPGSYNEQFFGPGTRLTVL.

The chain combines TRBV7-9 with TRBJ1-1; D is ambiguous. This CDR3 has 12 residues. CDR1 is SEHNR, CDR2 FQNEAQ, per germline (reference sequence). Between the trimmed V and J ends, which lost 2 bases and 5 bases, there was a span of 6 bases. CDR3 bases: TGTGCCAGCAGCTTAAGGGAAACTGAAGCTTTCTTT. This translates into CASSLRETEAFF.

J is TRBJ1-5 and V is TRBV19; the D is unclear. V dropped 5 bases and J dropped 8 bases, with 13 bases sitting between them. The CDR3 loop spans 13 amino acids. Germline V gene sequence: CDR1 LNHDA, CDR2 SQIVND (reference sequence). CDR3 region: CASSLGDSEPQHF. The CDR3 nucleotides are TGTGCCAGTAGTCTGGGAGATAGTGAGCCCCAGCATTTT.

This clone was recorded only once. The J gene is TRBJ1-2, the V gene TRBV9, with D possibly TRBD1 on 5 matching bases. V lost 0 bases and J lost 2, with 14 bases in between. Germline V gives CDR1 SGDLS, CDR2 YYNGEE. This CDR3 comprises 16 residues. The CDR3 protein is CASSVEPQGINYGYTF. Here the CDR3 DNA reads TGTGCCAGCAGCGTAGAGCCCCAGGGAATAAACTATGGCTACACCTTC.

The CDR3 protein is CAWSKFEGPYEQYF. The CDR3 nucleotides read TGTGCCTGGAGTAAGTTTGAGGGACCCTACGAGCAGTACTTC. This chain connects TRBV30 to TRBJ2-7; possibly TRBD1 or TRBD2 for D (5 bases each). V was pared by 2 bases and J by 2 bases, with 13 bases between. Germline V gene data show CDR1 as GTSNPN and CDR2 as SVGIG (reference sequence). The CDR3 spans 14 residues. The full variable domain, rest sourced from reference TRBV30 and TRBJ2-7, is SQTIHQWPATLVQPVGSPLSLECTVEGTSNPNLYWYRQAAGRGLQLLFYSVGIGQISSEVPQNLSASRPQDRQFILSSKKLLLSDSGFYLCAWSKFEGPYEQYFGPGTRLTVT.

The V and J genes are TRBV30 and TRBJ2-1; perhaps TRBD2 as D (6 bases). This CDR3 contains 14 residues. With 0 bases removed from V and 3 bases from J, the gap between germline ends came to 9 bases. CDR1 and CDR2 from the germline V gene are GTSNPN and SVGIG (reference sequence). CDR3 protein: CAWSVGLHYNEQFF. The CDR3 DNA reads as TGTGCCTGGAGTGTCGGACTACACTACAATGAGCAGTTCTTC.

The chain has TRBV7-9 and TRBJ1-4; possibly TRBD1 for D (6 bases). The CDR3 has 15 residues. V was pared by 5 bases and J by 6 bases, with 16 bases between. CDR1 and CDR2 (germline): SEHNR, FQNEAQ (reference sequence). The CDR3: CASSPEGDGYEKLFF. The CDR3 nucleotides read TGTGCCAGCAGCCCAGAGGGGGACGGCTATGAAAAACTGTTTTTT.

V usage is TRBV5-6 and J usage is TRBJ2-3, with D possibly being TRBD1 (5 bases). The CDR3 has 14 amino acids. Germline CDR1 is SGHDT and CDR2 is YYEEEE. V was shortened by 0 bases and J by 0 bases, with 5 bases between the two germline ends. The CDR3 sequence: CASSLGQSTDTQYF. CDR3 in DNA: TGTGCCAGCAGCTTGGGACAGAGCACAGATACGCAGTATTTT.

The V gene is TRBV7-9, the J gene TRBJ2-3, with 7 bases aligning to TRBD2. CDR3 length: 14 residues. The V segment lost 5 bases and the J segment 6 bases; nucleotides outside the gene matches: 8. Germline loops: CDR1 SEHNR, CDR2 FQNEAQ (reference sequence). The CDR3 is CASSPPVGGDTQYF. CDR3 bases: TGTGCCAGCAGCCCCCCAGTGGGGGGGGATACGCAGTATTTT.

V is TRBV28 and J is TRBJ2-1; 7 bases line up with TRBD2. V lost 4 bases to trimming and J lost 6 bases; unmatched junction nucleotides: 6. Germline assignment: CDR1 MDHEN and CDR2 SYDVKM. This CDR3 is built from 14 residues. CDR3 bases: TGTGCCAGCAGTTCGGGGGGAAGTCTCAATGAGCAGTTCTTC. Protein: CASSSGGSLNEQFF.

CDR3 nucleotide sequence: TGTGCCAGCAAGCAAAGCTCTGGAAACACCATATATTTT. This encodes CASKQSSGNTIYF. The genes are TRBV3-1 (or the pseudogene TRBV3-2) and TRBJ1-3, with no clear D. The CDR3 spans 13 residues. Per the germline V gene, CDR1 is LGHDT and CDR2 is YNNKEL (reference sequence). V lost 7 bases and J lost 0, with 7 bases in between.

This clone has a handful of counts. The chain joins TRBV28 to TRBJ1-5, with D maybe TRBD1 (6 bases). Germline loops: CDR1 MDHEN, CDR2 SYDVKM. Trimming left V 2 bases short and J 6 bases short, with 11 bases between. This CDR3 comprises 14 residues. The CDR3 nucleotides read TGTGCCAGCAGTTTACAGGGGTTTGGTCAGCCCCAGCATTTT. Encoded protein: CASSLQGFGQPQHF.

CDR3 residues: CASSRRADTEAFF. CDR3 coding DNA: TGTGCCAGCAGTCGCCGAGCGGACACTGAAGCTTTCTTT. The chain carries TRBV6-5 and TRBJ1-1; D call uncertain. Per the germline V gene, CDR1 is MNHEY and CDR2 is SVGAGI. This CDR3 region has 13 residues. Trimming removed 5 bases from V and 3 bases from J, with 10 bases in between.

The rearrangement uses TRBV11-3 and TRBJ1-2, with TRBD1 matching over 11 bases. Germline CDR1 reads SGHNT; CDR2 reads YENEEA. This CDR3 region has 13 residues. The V gene end was trimmed by 3 bases and the J gene end by 8 bases; junction bases not matched to a gene: 2. CDR3 protein: CASSLDRGLGYTF. DNA for the CDR3: TGTGCCAGCAGCTTGGACAGGGGGCTGGGCTACACCTTC.

V usage is TRBV27 and J usage is TRBJ2-1; 13 positions match TRBD2. J gave up 8 bases and V 5 bases, and 9 bases lay outside the gene matches. CDR1 is MNHEY, CDR2 SMNVEV, per germline (reference sequence). CDR3 length: 16 amino acids. The CDR3 DNA reads as TGTGCCAGCAGTCGAATACTAGCGGGGGGGCCCCATGAGCAGTTCTTC. It specifies CASSRILAGGPHEQFF.

This sequence joins TRBV7-3 and TRBJ2-7; D call uncertain. CDR3 length equals 15 residues. Germline V gives CDR1 SGHTA, CDR2 FQGTGA. With 5 bases removed from V and 4 bases from J, the gap between germline ends came to 18 bases. The CDR3 DNA reads as TGTGCCAGCAGCCCCCAGCCGGGCCCCCCTTACGAGCAGTACTTC. Translation: CASSPQPGPPYEQYF.

This chain links TRBV18 with TRBJ1-2; 10 nucleotides match TRBD1. The CDR3 is made up of 13 amino acids. Germline assignment: CDR1 KGHSH and CDR2 LQKENI. With V trimmed by 8 bases and J by 2 bases, 2 bases remained unmatched. The chain's CDR3 is CASQGQGNYGYTF. CDR3 bases: TGTGCCAGCCAGGGACAGGGGAACTATGGCTACACCTTC.

This rearrangement joins TRBV5-3 to TRBJ2-2, with no clear D. TRBV5-3 is designated an ORF whose function remains uncertain. Deletions cut 0 bases from V and 6 bases from J, with 3 bases between. The CDR3 spans 12 residues. The CDR3 loop reads CARSLGAGELFF. The CDR3, as DNA: TGTGCCAGAAGCTTGGGGGCCGGGGAGCTGTTTTTT.

The gene calls are TRBV12-3 or TRBV12-4 and TRBJ1-4; D remains unclear. This CDR3 region has 12 residues. V lost 3 bases and J 14 bases, leaving 13 bases between the germline ends. The CDR3: CASSFTRGWLFF. The CDR3 bases are TGTGCCAGCAGTTTTACCCGGGGTTGGCTGTTTTTT.

CDR3 loop: CASGDSGFNQPQHF. CDR3 in DNA: TGTGCCAGCGGCGATTCAGGATTCAATCAGCCCCAGCATTTT. The chain links TRBV2 to TRBJ1-5; D unclear. Germline V CDR1 and CDR2: SNHLY, FYNNEI. CDR3 length: 14 amino acids. The V end was cut by 8 bases, the J end by 3 bases, with 14 bases between.

Written as DNA, the CDR3 is TGTGCCAGTAGTGAGGAGGGAAGGAACATTCAGTACTTC. Translated: CASSEEGRNIQYF. V gene TRBV19 combines with J gene TRBJ2-4, with a possible D match to TRBD2 (6 bases). CDR1 and CDR2 from the germline V gene are LNHDA and SQIVND (reference sequence). The V and J ends lost 5 bases and 7 bases respectively, with 12 bases between them. This CDR3 has 13 amino acids.

The chain has TRBV6-5 and TRBJ2-7; D unresolved. V lost 6 bases to trimming and J lost 6 bases, with 15 bases between them. Looked up from germline, CDR1 is MNHEY and CDR2 is SVGAGI. This CDR3 contains 13 residues. CDR3 nucleotides: TGTGCCAGCAGGCTGAGCCTGGTGGGCGAGCAGTACTTC. Protein sequence: CASRLSLVGEQYF.